The 32 T cell receptor beta chains presented below share a single source sample, sequenced in a study of T cells in women clearing cervical HPV infection. Method: immunoSEQ multiplex PCR; TCRdb's copy keeps in-frame clones and lacks some. This sample's table reports around 44,000 clones. Sample: blood buffy coat. The receptor set was obtained from a woman aged 18 to 75 with a cervical HPV16 infection that either progressed to CIN3+ or cleared (not recorded which).

In terms of frequency, this clone is medium-sized. The sample carries other DNA sequences with the same CDR3. CDR3: CSALTGLNQPQHF. The CDR3 DNA, read in part, is TGCAGCGCTTTGACAGGGCTGAATCAGCCC. The V and J genes are TRBV29-1 and TRBJ1-5; 7 bases fit TRBD1. The read gets to within 3 residues of the CDR3 end, and the germline J gene fills in the rest. V lost 7 bases to trimming and J lost 4 bases; unmatched junction nucleotides: 7. This CDR3 is built from 13 residues. Germline assignment: CDR1 SQVTM and CDR2 ANQGSEA.

As regards this clone: Read sequence stops 3 residues before the CDR3 end, and the germline J gene provides the missing end. The chain has TRBV28 and TRBJ2-5, with 7 bases matching TRBD2. V lost 4 bases, J lost 5 bases, and 13 bases stayed unmatched. The CDR3 length is 16 residues. The V gene's germline CDR1 is MDHEN and CDR2 SYDVKM. The CDR3 DNA, read in part, is TGTGCCAGCAGTTCCCCCTTGGGGGGGATTATTGAGACC. Translated: CASSSPLGGIIET. The complete CDR3 reads CASSSPLGGIIETQYF.

Notes on this clone: The sequence runs out 3 residues before the end of the CDR3; the remainder is reconstructed from the germline J gene. The chain couples TRBV19 to TRBJ1-4; D not certain. Germline CDR1 is LNHDA and CDR2 is SQIVND (reference sequence). This CDR3 region has 14 residues. Trimming shortened V by 5 bases and J by 6 bases, and 13 bases separated the two germline ends. CDR3 DNA (partial): TGTGCCAGTAGTGACTTGACCTTTTATGAAAAA. This sequence encodes CASSDLTFYEK. The entire CDR3 reads CASSDLTFYEKLFF.

On this clone: Coverage ceases 3 residues before the CDR3 finishes, and the germline J gene fills in the end. The genes are TRBV5-1 and TRBJ1-1; D is uncertain. The CDR3 contains 16 residues. V lost 1 base and J lost 1, with 14 bases in between. The V gene's germline CDR1 is SGHRS and CDR2 YFSETQ. CDR3 sequence: CASSLLSAGGNTEAFF. Partial CDR3 DNA: TGCGCCAGCAGCTTGCTTTCGGCAGGTGGGAACACTGAA. The variable domain in full, completed from reference TRBV5-1 and TRBJ1-1, reads KAGVTQTPRYLIKTRGQQVTLSCSPISGHRSVSWYQQTPGQGLQFLFEYFSETQRNKGNFPGRFSGRQFSNSRSEMNVSTLELGDSALYLCASSLLSAGGNTEAFFGQGTRLTVV.

Of note for this clone: The read stops 3 residues short of the end of the CDR3; the missing end is completed from the germline J gene. J is TRBJ1-1 and V is TRBV11-2, with 7 bases that match TRBD1. CDR1 is SGHAT and CDR2 is FQNNGV in the germline V gene. The CDR3 is 12 amino acids. The CDR3 protein is CASSLDRAAAFF. The sequenced part of the CDR3 DNA is TGTGCCAGCAGCCTTGACAGGGCCGCA. Full variable domain (rest looked up from reference TRBV11-2 and TRBJ1-1): EAGVAQSPRYKIIEKRQSVAFWCNPISGHATLYWYQQILGQGPKLLIQFQNNGVVDDSQLPKDRFSAERLKGVDSTLKIQPAKLEDSAVYLCASSLDRAAAFFGQGTRLTVV.

Concerning this clone itself: The CDR3 goes on 3 residues after the read ends, and that part is filled in from the germline J gene. This chain connects TRBV2 to TRBJ2-7; TRBD2 matches 7 bases. CDR3 size: 13 residues. The junction had 5 bases not matched to a gene; V was cut back by 4 bases and J by 5 bases. Germline CDR1 and CDR2: SNHLY and FYNNEI. The CDR3 bases that were read are TGTGCCAGCAGTGTGGCGGGAGTAAACGAG. It translates to CASSVAGVNE. The full CDR3 is CASSVAGVNEQYF.

Turning to this clone: The observed sequence ends 3 residues before the CDR3 terminus, with the missing tail filled in from the germline J gene. The chain recombines TRBV10-1 with TRBJ2-7, with 9 positions matching TRBD1. V lost 5 bases to trimming and J lost 6 bases; unmatched junction nucleotides: 8. Germline V gene sequence: CDR1 WNHNN, CDR2 SYGVQD (reference sequence). The CDR3 spans 14 residues. The CDR3 DNA, read in part, is TGCGCCAGCAGTCGGGACAGGGAGGGGTCCGAG. It specifies CASSRDREGSE. The entire CDR3 protein reads CASSRDREGSEQYF.

As for this clone: From the germline J gene comes the end of the CDR3, since the read stops 3 residues before it. This chain links TRBV11-3 with TRBJ2-1; D perhaps matches TRBD2 (7 bases). This CDR3 contains 15 residues. The V and J ends lost 5 bases and 6 bases respectively, with 17 bases between them. Germline V CDR1 and CDR2: SGHNT, YENEEA. CDR3 region: CASSRGAGLGNEQFF. Partial CDR3 DNA: TGTGCCAGCAGCCGGGGGGCGGGATTGGGCAATGAG. Full variable domain (outside the CDR3, taken from reference TRBV11-3 and TRBJ2-1): EAGVVQSPRYKIIEKKQPVAFWCNPISGHNTLYWYLQNLGQGPELLIRYENEEAVDDSQLPKDRFSAERLKGVDSTLKIQPAELGDSAVYLCASSRGAGLGNEQFFGPGTRLTVL.

Remarks on this clone: The read ends 3 residues shy of where the CDR3 ends; the end is completed using the germline J gene. This chain uses TRBV28 with TRBJ2-7; D uncertain. This CDR3 has 12 residues. CDR1 and CDR2 (germline): MDHEN, SYDVKM. Deletions cut 3 bases from V and 3 bases from J, with 6 bases between. CDR3 DNA (partial): TGTGCCAGCAGTTTTCAGGACTACGAG. Protein sequence: CASSFQDYE. The full CDR3 sequence reads CASSFQDYEQYF. The full variable domain, with the rest looked up from reference TRBV28 and TRBJ2-7, is DVKVTQSSRYLVKRTGEKVFLECVQDMDHENMFWYRQDPGLGLRLIYFSYDVKMKEKGDIPEGYSVSREKKERFSLILESASTNQTSMYLCASSFQDYEQYFGPGTRLTVT.

Remarks on this clone: The CDR3 extends 3 residues past the end of the read, so its final part is completed from the germline J gene. J is TRBJ2-3 and V is TRBV2, with D possibly matching TRBD2 (7 bases). The CDR3 covers 16 residues. The germline V gene has CDR1 SNHLY and CDR2 FYNNEI. Trimming took off 8 bases at V and 4 bases at J, with 22 bases between the two ends. The CDR3 sequence: CASFGMGGRGADTQYF. The DNA read from the CDR3 is TGTGCCAGCTTTGGAATGGGGGGCCGGGGGGCAGATACG.

Concerning this clone itself: Sequencing ends 3 residues short of the CDR3 end; the germline J gene provides the rest. This chain joins TRBV19 and TRBJ1-1; TRBD1 might be the D (5 bases). Germline lookup yields CDR1 LNHDA and CDR2 SQIVND (reference sequence). The CDR3 covers 16 residues. V shed 8 bases and J shed 6 bases, with 25 bases lying between them. The sequenced part of the CDR3 DNA is TGTGCCAGTCGCCCTAGAGTGGGGACTCCTTGGGCTGAA. It specifies CASRPRVGTPWAE. The whole CDR3 protein is CASRPRVGTPWAEAFF.

Comments on this clone: Read sequence stops 3 residues before the CDR3 end, and the germline J gene provides the missing end. The rearrangement links TRBV28 to TRBJ2-7, with 8 positions matching TRBD1. The CDR3 has 12 residues. The V and J ends lost 10 bases and 5 bases, in that order; junction bases with no gene match: 7. Germline V gene sequence: CDR1 MDHEN, CDR2 SYDVKM. CDR3 DNA (partial): TGTGCCACCAGGACAGGGAACCACGAG. Its translation is CATRTGNHE. The CDR3 reads in full as CATRTGNHEQYF. The full variable domain, its missing parts supplied by reference TRBV28 and TRBJ2-7, is DVKVTQSSRYLVKRTGEKVFLECVQDMDHENMFWYRQDPGLGLRLIYFSYDVKMKEKGDIPEGYSVSREKKERFSLILESASTNQTSMYLCATRTGNHEQYFGPGTRLTVT.

Details on this clone: The observed sequence ends 3 residues before the CDR3 terminus, with the missing tail filled in from the germline J gene. The chain joins TRBV18 to TRBJ2-1, with 7 nucleotides matching TRBD1. The CDR3 has 15 residues. J was trimmed by 0 bases and V by 1 base; bases with no gene match: 0. Germline V CDR1 and CDR2: KGHSH, LQKENI. The part of the CDR3 DNA that was read is TGTGCCAGCTCACCACAGGGGGCCTCCTACAATGAG. It is translated as CASSPQGASYNE. The whole CDR3 reads CASSPQGASYNEQFF. The full variable domain, its missing parts supplied by reference TRBV18 and TRBJ2-1, is NAGVMQNPRHLVRRRGQEARLRCSPMKGHSHVYWYRQLPEEGLKFMVYLQKENIIDESGMPKERFSAEFPKEGPSILRIQQVVRGDSAAYFCASSPQGASYNEQFFGPGTRLTVL.

As to this clone: The read comes to an end 3 residues before the CDR3 does, leaving the germline J gene to fill in the end. This chain joins TRBV28 and TRBJ1-2; 8 nucleotides match TRBD1. The CDR3 length is 14 residues. J was trimmed by 4 bases and V by 5 bases; bases with no gene match: 6. The germline V gene has CDR1 MDHEN and CDR2 SYDVKM. The DNA read from the CDR3 is TGTGCCAGCAGTCAGGGGACAGGCCTCTATGGC. Its translation: CASSQGTGLYG. The entire CDR3 protein reads CASSQGTGLYGYTF.

About this clone itself: The sequence runs out 3 residues before the end of the CDR3; the remainder is reconstructed from the germline J gene. This chain connects TRBV28 to TRBJ2-7; D unresolved. This CDR3 has 11 residues. Germline CDR1 MDHEN, CDR2 SYDVKM. Trimming took 3 bases from V and 4 from J, leaving 4 bases between them. The sequenced CDR3 bases are TGTGCCAGCAGTTTCGGGTACGAG. Its protein product is CASSFGYE. The CDR3, in full, reads CASSFGYEQYF. Full variable domain (remainder filled in from reference TRBV28 and TRBJ2-7): DVKVTQSSRYLVKRTGEKVFLECVQDMDHENMFWYRQDPGLGLRLIYFSYDVKMKEKGDIPEGYSVSREKKERFSLILESASTNQTSMYLCASSFGYEQYFGPGTRLTVT.

As for this clone: The read finishes 3 residues shy of the CDR3 end, and the germline J gene is used to complete it. The rearrangement joins TRBV19 to TRBJ1-5; no firm D call. Trimming removed 3 bases from V and 4 bases from J, with 10 bases in between. Germline V CDR1 and CDR2: LNHDA, SQIVND (reference sequence). The CDR3 covers 14 residues. CDR3 DNA (partial): TGTGCCAGTAGTATCTCCAGGCTAAATCAGCCC. Encoded protein: CASSISRLNQP. In full, the CDR3 is CASSISRLNQPQHF.

Notes on this clone: The missing CDR3 end, 3 residues past where the read stops, is filled in from the germline J gene. This chain links TRBV24-1 with TRBJ1-2; possible D gene TRBD1, 5 bases. The germline V gene encodes CDR1 KGHDR and CDR2 SFDVKD. The germline V and J ends were trimmed by 4 bases and 6 bases, with 11 bases remaining between them. CDR3 size: 13 residues. CDR3 DNA (partial): TGTGCCACCAGTGACCGGACAAACAATGGC. Its protein is CATSDRTNNG. The whole CDR3 sequence is CATSDRTNNGYTF.

CDR3 sequence: CASSLLLEDYYGYTF. The part of the CDR3 DNA that was read is TGTGCCAGTAGTCTCCTCCTAGAGGATTACTATGGC. The V and J genes are TRBV19 and TRBJ1-2; D unclear. The sequence runs out 3 residues before the end of the CDR3; the remainder is reconstructed from the germline J gene. The germline V gene has CDR1 LNHDA and CDR2 SQIVND (reference sequence). The CDR3 contains 15 residues. V lost 5 bases to trimming and J lost 3 bases, with 16 bases between them. Complete variable domain (other parts from reference TRBV19 and TRBJ1-2): DGGITQSPKYLFRKEGQNVTLSCEQNLNHDAMYWYRQDPGQGLRLIYYSQIVNDFQKGDIAEGYSVSREKKESFPLTVTSAQKNPTAFYLCASSLLLEDYYGYTFGSGTRLTVV.

About this clone: The DNA ends 3 residues before the CDR3 does, and the rest of the CDR3 is filled in from the germline J gene. The chain recombines TRBV20-1 with TRBJ2-3; TRBD1 might be the D (6 bases). This CDR3 is built from 14 residues. Germline-derived CDR1 and CDR2 are DFQATT and SNEGSKA (reference sequence). Trimming cost V 6 bases and J 2 bases, with 15 bases left between them. The CDR3 loop reads CSAPQGWDTDTQYF. CDR3 bases read: TGCAGTGCGCCACAGGGTTGGGACACAGATACG.

As concerns this clone: The CDR3 end falls 3 residues outside the read, so it is completed with the germline J gene. This chain joins TRBV5-1 and TRBJ2-3, with 8 positions matching TRBD1. Germline-derived CDR1 and CDR2 are SGHRS and YFSETQ. CDR3 size: 17 residues. The V segment lost 0 bases and the J segment 4 bases; nucleotides outside the gene matches: 10. CDR3 loop: CASSLVGSGGESDTQYF. Partial CDR3 DNA: TGCGCCAGCAGCTTGGTCGGGTCAGGGGGCGAGTCAGATACG.

With regard to this clone: The read terminates 3 residues ahead of where the CDR3 ends, so the germline J gene completes it. The chain uses TRBV19 and TRBJ1-1; 7 bases align to TRBD1. CDR1 LNHDA and CDR2 SQIVND come from the germline V gene (reference sequence). V gave up 3 bases and J gave up 7 bases; unmatched junction bases: 14. The CDR3 is made up of 16 amino acids. The CDR3 loop is CASSMLGRGVYSEAFF. The part of the CDR3 DNA that was read is TGTGCCAGTAGTATGCTGGGCAGGGGGGTGTACAGTGAA.

Regarding this clone: The read gets to within 3 residues of the CDR3 end, and the germline J gene fills in the rest. The chain employs TRBV28 and TRBJ2-2; TRBD1 agrees at 7 bases. The CDR3 runs 16 residues. Looked up from germline, CDR1 is MDHEN and CDR2 is SYDVKM. V shed 4 bases, J shed 2 bases, and the junction held 7 bases outside the gene matches. Here the CDR3 reads CASSYRDRVNTGELFF. The DNA read from the CDR3 is TGTGCCAGCAGTTACCGGGACAGAGTCAACACCGGGGAG. Filled out from reference TRBV28 and TRBJ2-2, the complete variable domain reads DVKVTQSSRYLVKRTGEKVFLECVQDMDHENMFWYRQDPGLGLRLIYFSYDVKMKEKGDIPEGYSVSREKKERFSLILESASTNQTSMYLCASSYRDRVNTGELFFGEGSRLTVL.

Of note for this clone: The read comes to an end 3 residues before the CDR3 does, leaving the germline J gene to fill in the end. The rearrangement links TRBV12-3 or TRBV12-4 to TRBJ2-3; 7 nucleotides match TRBD1. J was trimmed by 0 bases and V by 2 bases; bases with no gene match: 5. This CDR3 is built from 16 residues. This CDR3 is CASSLWGQPSTDTQYF. The CDR3 DNA, read in part, is TGTGCCAGCAGTTTATGGGGACAGCCAAGCACAGATACG.

Concerning this clone itself: The read stops 3 residues short of the end of the CDR3; the missing end is completed from the germline J gene. The V call is TRBV18, the J call TRBJ2-3; 9 nucleotides align to TRBD2. In germline, CDR1 is KGHSH, CDR2 LQKENI. Trimming at V came to 4 bases and at J to 3 bases, leaving 2 bases not matched to a gene. The CDR3 covers 14 residues. The CDR3 reads CASSLSGGTDTQYF. CDR3 DNA, as far as it was read: TGTGCCAGCTCACTCAGCGGGGGGACAGATACG.

Worth noting for this clone: One end of the junction varies from germline; a read error may be responsible. The read ends 3 residues shy of where the CDR3 ends; the end is completed using the germline J gene. The chain links TRBV7-9 to TRBJ2-7; D ambiguous. The CDR3 loop spans 12 amino acids. Germline CDR1 is SEHNR and CDR2 is FQNEAQ (reference sequence). This CDR3 reads CTSSSERDEQYF. The CDR3 DNA, read in part, is TGTACCAGCAGCTCTGAAAGGGACGAG. Full variable domain (remainder filled in from reference TRBV7-9 and TRBJ2-7): DTGVSQNPRHKITKRGQNVTFRCDPISEHNRLYWYRQTLGQGPEFLTYFQNEAQLEKSRLLSDRFSAERPKGSFSTLEIQRTEQGDSAMYLCTSSSERDEQYFGPGTRLTVT.

As concerns this clone: The read ends 3 residues shy of where the CDR3 ends; the end is completed using the germline J gene. The chain combines TRBV2 with TRBJ1-1; 7 bases match TRBD1. Germline V gives CDR1 SNHLY, CDR2 FYNNEI. Losses at the gene ends were 6 bases for V and 5 bases for J; bases not matched to a gene: 6. There are 13 residues in the CDR3. CDR3 DNA (partial): TGTGCCAGCAGAACAGGGGAGGAAACTGAA. Translating gives CASRTGEETE. The CDR3 reads in full as CASRTGEETEAFF.

As regards this clone: The read finishes 3 residues shy of the CDR3 end, and the germline J gene is used to complete it. The V call is TRBV19, the J call TRBJ2-5; D uncertain. Trimming cost V 1 base and J 1 base, with 10 bases left between them. This CDR3 is 15 amino acids long. Looked up from germline, CDR1 is LNHDA and CDR2 is SQIVND (reference sequence). The CDR3 loop is CASSIGQNPQETQYF. Incomplete CDR3 DNA: TGTGCCAGTAGTATAGGGCAGAACCCCCAAGAGACC.

Remarks on this clone: The CDR3 goes on 3 residues after the read ends, and that part is filled in from the germline J gene. V gene TRBV2 combines with J gene TRBJ1-2, with 9 bases that match TRBD1. The V and J ends lost 6 bases and 5 bases, in that order; junction bases with no gene match: 7. The germline V gene has CDR1 SNHLY and CDR2 FYNNEI. CDR3 length equals 14 residues. This chain's CDR3 is CASRRTGEVYGYTF. CDR3 bases read: TGTGCCAGCAGGAGGACAGGGGAGGTTTATGGC.

Its frequency marks this clone as medium-sized (0.01 to 0.1%). Distinct nucleotide sequences in the sample also encode this CDR3. CDR3: CASSPDSMNTEAFF. The covered CDR3 bases are TGTGCCAGCAGTCCCGACAGCATGAACACTGAA. The V and J genes are TRBV12-3 or TRBV12-4 and TRBJ1-1, with D tentatively TRBD1 (5 bases). The read halts 3 residues ahead of the CDR3 end, with the missing end drawn from the germline J gene. V lost 5 bases to trimming and J lost 0 bases, with 10 bases between them. The CDR3 loop spans 14 amino acids.

In regard to this clone: The missing CDR3 end, 3 residues past where the read stops, is filled in from the germline J gene. The V gene is TRBV2, the J gene TRBJ2-5; D might be TRBD1 (5 bases). The germline CDR1 and CDR2 sequences are SNHLY and FYNNEI. Between the trimmed V and J ends, which lost 6 bases and 5 bases, there was a span of 22 bases. This CDR3 is built from 16 residues. CDR3 DNA, as far as it was read: TGTGCCAGCAGCGATACCGACTGGGGCAGAAGGGAGACC. It translates to CASSDTDWGRRET. In full, the CDR3 reads CASSDTDWGRRETQYF.

Notes on this clone: The CDR3 extends 3 residues past the end of the read, so its final part is completed from the germline J gene. V and J are TRBV4-1 and TRBJ2-7; 10 nucleotides match TRBD2. This CDR3 comprises 16 residues. V lost 1 base to trimming and J lost 1 base; unmatched junction nucleotides: 4. Germline CDR1 reads MGHRA; CDR2 reads YSYEKL. CDR3 DNA (partial): TGCGCCAGCAGCCAAGTAGCGGGAGGACCGTCCTACGAG. This encodes CASSQVAGGPSYE. The full CDR3 is CASSQVAGGPSYEQYF.

CDR3 DNA, as far as it was read: TGTGCCAGCAGCCCGCAGGCGCAGGGCTCCTACGAG. Protein: CASSPQAQGSYE. The whole CDR3 sequence reads CASSPQAQGSYEQYF. This sequence joins TRBV5-5 and TRBJ2-7, with D possibly being TRBD1 (5 bases). The CDR3 goes on 3 residues after the read ends, and that part is filled in from the germline J gene. This CDR3 comprises 15 residues. Between the trimmed V and J ends, which lost 4 bases and 0 bases, there was a span of 14 bases. The germline V gene encodes CDR1 SGHKS and CDR2 YYEKEE (reference sequence).